This T cell receptor beta chain was recorded in a study of response to subunit inactivated influenza vaccine. Whole-study results and caveats: Each seasonal flu vaccination may recruit only limited new T cells, authors suggested.

TCRdb redid the calling of the RT-PCR reads with MiXCR, one entry per CDR3 protein. The sample has roughly 500,000 distinct CDR3 sequences; about 15% are singletons. The J segment lost 8 bases and the V segment lost 5 bases, leaving 6 bases of the junction unmatched. The CDR3 runs to 14 residues. With regard to this clonotype: Its antigen is unidentified.

This specimen consisted of CD4+ T cells sorted from PBMCs, obtained roughly 24 months after vaccination. The chain couples TRBV12-3 or TRBV12-4 to TRBJ2-2, with 9 bases fitting TRBD2. The sequence derives from a man aged 50-75 years who received an inactivated influenza vaccine. The CDR3 here is CASSRGGGKGELFF. DNA of the CDR3: TGTGCCAGCAGTCGCGGGGGGGGCAAAGGGGAGCTGTTTTTT.